The next 14 T cell receptor beta chains were all read from a single sample in a study of T cell repertoires in cytomegalovirus infection. TCRdb passed the reads through MiXCR, listing each CDR3 protein once. The sample lists approximately 550,000 distinct CDR3 sequences; 16% were seen once. The sequenced material came from CD8+ T cells from PBMCs. These receptors came from a human donor in good health (CMV status not recorded). Some clones in this sample may be carry-over from other donors' samples.

The genes are TRBV27 and TRBJ2-7; the D gene is possibly TRBD2 (6 bases). V was clipped by 0 bases and J by 4 bases, with 13 bases between them. Germline V gives CDR1 MNHEY, CDR2 SMNVEV (reference sequence). The CDR3 has 15 amino acids. This CDR3 is CASSLSKGGRYEQYF. In DNA form, the CDR3 reads TGTGCCAGCAGTTTATCGAAAGGAGGGCGGTACGAGCAGTACTTC.

Only a few counts were recorded for this clonotype. V usage is TRBV15 and J usage is TRBJ1-6; possible D gene TRBD1, 6 bases. V was trimmed by 2 bases and J by 0 bases, leaving 8 bases between them. Per the germline V gene, CDR1 is LNHNV and CDR2 is YYDKDF (reference sequence). This CDR3 is built from 16 residues. The CDR3 region has the DNA TGTGCCACCAGCAGAACAGGGAGCTCCTATAATTCACCCCTCCACTTT. Translating it yields CATSRTGSSYNSPLHF. Supplemented by reference TRBV15 and TRBJ1-6, the full variable domain reads DAMVIQNPRYQVTQFGKPVTLSCSQTLNHNVMYWYQQKSSQAPKLLFHYYDKDFNNEADTPDNFQSRRPNTSFCFLDIRSPGLGDTAMYLCATSRTGSSYNSPLHFGNGTRLTVT.

The chain couples TRBV2 to TRBJ2-7, with 7 positions matching TRBD1. With 1 base clipped from V and 5 bases from J, the junction kept 11 bases outside the gene matches. The length of the CDR3 is 16 residues. Germline-derived CDR1 and CDR2 are SNHLY and FYNNEI. CDR3 DNA: TGTGCCAGCAGTGAAGTGAGGACAGGAGCAGGTCACGAGCAGTACTTC. Translated, it gives CASSEVRTGAGHEQYF.

The chain is built from TRBV5-4 and TRBJ2-3; D perhaps matches TRBD2 (6 bases). The CDR3 spans 15 residues. The germline V and J ends were trimmed by 10 bases and 3 bases, with 21 bases remaining between them. The germline V gene has CDR1 SGHNT and CDR2 YYREEE (reference sequence). DNA of the CDR3: TGTGCCTTTAGGAACCCGGGGGAAGCGACAGATACGCAGTATTTT. It codes for CAFRNPGEATDTQYF.

The V and J genes are TRBV6-2 or TRBV6-3 and TRBJ1-2; no reliable D call. Germline values: CDR1 MNHEY, CDR2 SVGEGT. V dropped 1 base and J dropped 3 bases, with 15 bases sitting between them. The CDR3 runs to 16 residues. The CDR3 bases are TGTGCCAGCAGTTACTACCGCACCGGAGGTGACTATGGCTACACCTTC. Amino acid sequence: CASSYYRTGGDYGYTF.

This clonotype was recorded at least ten times. The V and J genes are TRBV7-3 and TRBJ2-1, with 9 bases lining up with TRBD2. There are 14 residues in the CDR3. Germline CDR1 reads SGHTA; CDR2 reads FQGTGA. V shed 6 bases, J shed 5 bases, and the junction held 5 bases outside the gene matches. The CDR3 reads CASSSGLANNEQFF. CDR3 sequence (DNA): TGTGCCAGCAGTTCGGGACTAGCCAACAATGAGCAGTTCTTC. The full variable domain, with the rest looked up from reference TRBV7-3 and TRBJ2-1, is GAGVSQTPSNKVTEKGKYVELRCDPISGHTALYWYRQSLGQGPEFLIYFQGTGAADDSGLPNDRFFAVRPEGSVSTLKIQRTERGDSAVYLCASSSGLANNEQFFGPGTRLTVL.

This clonotype has ten or more counts. The rearrangement uses TRBV7-8 and TRBJ1-4, with a weak D call TRBD1 (5 bases). The CDR3 runs to 15 residues. The germline V and J ends were trimmed by 3 bases and 6 bases, with 14 bases remaining between them. CDR1 is SGHVS and CDR2 is FQNEAQ in the germline V gene. CDR3 protein: CASSFPNRDDEKLFF. The CDR3 DNA reads TGTGCCAGCAGCTTTCCGAACCGGGACGATGAAAAACTGTTTTTT.

In its sample, this clonotype was seen many times. The chain links TRBV7-2 to TRBJ1-2; a weak D match, TRBD1 (5 bases). The V and J ends lost 1 base and 0 bases respectively, with 18 bases between them. The CDR3 loop spans 18 amino acids. The V gene's germline CDR1 is SGHTA and CDR2 FQGNSA. CDR3 protein: CASSLVTGSFSPNYGYTF. The CDR3 bases are TGTGCCAGCAGCTTAGTAACAGGTTCCTTCAGTCCTAACTATGGCTACACCTTC.

The rearrangement joins TRBV18 to TRBJ2-2, with D unresolved. The CDR3 covers 14 residues. Trimming took 5 bases from V and 5 from J, leaving 12 bases between them. Looked up from germline, CDR1 is KGHSH and CDR2 is LQKENI. The DNA for the CDR3 is TGTGCCAGCTCAATCCCAAAAATTACCGGGGAGCTGTTTTTT. This gives the protein CASSIPKITGELFF.

This clonotype turned up a few times. The chain joins TRBV5-1 to TRBJ2-1; 10 bases agree with TRBD2. Per the germline V gene, CDR1 is SGHRS and CDR2 is YFSETQ. The V segment lost 0 bases and the J segment 5 bases; nucleotides outside the gene matches: 8. This CDR3 region has 17 residues. CDR3 coding DNA: TGCGCCAGCAGCTTGGCCCCTAGCGGGAGAGAAAACAATGAGCAGTTCTTC. This sequence encodes CASSLAPSGRENNEQFF.

This clonotype was seen repeatedly, ten times or more. This chain uses TRBV7-9 with TRBJ2-7; TRBD1 might be the D (6 bases). In germline, CDR1 is SEHNR, CDR2 FQNEAQ (reference sequence). V was clipped by 3 bases and J by 7 bases, with 22 bases between them. The CDR3 is 16 residues long. The CDR3 sequence is CASSLPSQGSSFEQYF. CDR3 nucleotide sequence: TGTGCCAGCAGCTTGCCCTCACAGGGTTCCTCGTTTGAGCAGTACTTC.

The genes are TRBV19 and TRBJ2-2, with 7 nucleotides matching TRBD1. Germline trimming cut 5 bases from V and 13 bases from J; bases unmatched to any gene: 13. The CDR3 is 14 residues long. Per the germline V gene, CDR1 is LNHDA and CDR2 is SQIVND (reference sequence). The CDR3 is CASSDRANTGLLFF. The CDR3 nucleotides are TGTGCCAGTAGTGACAGGGCGAACACCGGGTTGCTGTTTTTT.

This clonotype was found a few times. The chain couples TRBV5-6 to TRBJ2-7; maybe TRBD1 (6 bases). Germline V lookup: CDR1 SGHDT, CDR2 YYEEEE. The CDR3 has 14 residues. The ends were cut back, 2 bases at V and 5 bases at J, with 14 bases in the middle. The CDR3 DNA reads as TGTGCCAGCAGCTTAGGGGGACGGAAAAACGAGCAGTACTTC. Protein sequence: CASSLGGRKNEQYF.

V usage is TRBV27 and J usage is TRBJ2-1; D may match TRBD1 or TRBD2 (6 bases each). Germline V gene data show CDR1 as MNHEY and CDR2 as SMNVEV (reference sequence). This CDR3 comprises 16 residues. The V and J ends lost 6 bases and 5 bases respectively, with 20 bases between them. The chain's CDR3 is CASSSTGAVPHNEQFF. The CDR3 DNA reads TGTGCCAGCAGCTCTACGGGGGCGGTTCCCCACAATGAGCAGTTCTTC.